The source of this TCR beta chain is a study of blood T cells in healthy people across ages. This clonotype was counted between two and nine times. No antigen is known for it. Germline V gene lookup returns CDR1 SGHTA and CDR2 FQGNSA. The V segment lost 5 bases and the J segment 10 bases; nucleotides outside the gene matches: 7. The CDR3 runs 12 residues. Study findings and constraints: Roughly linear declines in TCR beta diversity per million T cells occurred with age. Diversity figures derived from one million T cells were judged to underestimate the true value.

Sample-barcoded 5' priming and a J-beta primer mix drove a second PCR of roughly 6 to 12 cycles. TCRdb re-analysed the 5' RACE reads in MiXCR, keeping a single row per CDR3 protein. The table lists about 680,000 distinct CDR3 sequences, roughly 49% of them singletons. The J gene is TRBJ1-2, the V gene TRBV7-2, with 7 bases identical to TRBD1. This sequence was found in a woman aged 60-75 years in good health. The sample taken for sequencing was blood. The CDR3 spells CASSRDRAHYTF. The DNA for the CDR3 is TGTGCCAGCAGCCGAGACAGGGCGCACTACACCTTC. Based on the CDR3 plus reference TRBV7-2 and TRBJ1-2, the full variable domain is GAGVSQSPSNKVTEKGKDVELRCDPISGHTALYWYRQSLGQGLEFLIYFQGNSAPDKSGLPSDRFSAERTGGSVSTLTIQRTQQEDSAVYLCASSRDRAHYTFGSGTRLTVV.